This entry describes one T cell receptor (beta chain). These data are taken from a study of blood T cell repertoires in COVID-19. Across the study: The study drew acute and convalescent COVID-19 samples from the United States, Italy and Spain. Sources were T cells, B-cell-depleted T cells, or PBMCs; the material itself was cDNA or gDNA.

This CDR3 region has 14 residues. V was pared by 2 bases and J by 4 bases, with 4 bases of the junction left unmatched. Germline V gene data show CDR1 as MNHEY and CDR2 as SVGEGT. Repertoires were generated with immunoSEQ multiplex PCR, while TCRdb's copy carries only in-frame clones and drops some. This table holds 390,000 or so clones, 87% found once. V usage is TRBV6-2 or TRBV6-3 and J usage is TRBJ1-1, with 7 bases fitting TRBD1. The sequenced sample was peripheral blood. This TCR was recovered from a woman in her 30s with COVID-19, enrolled during active disease. The CDR3 nucleotides are TGTGCCAGCAGTTACGCGCAGGGGGGCACTGAAGCTTTCTTT. Protein: CASSYAQGGTEAFF.